Below, 2 T cell receptor beta chains from the same sample are listed, as sequenced in a study of blood T cell repertoires in COVID-19. The repertoire was sequenced with immunoSEQ multiplex PCR; TCRdb's copy has only in-frame clones and lacks some. This table has fewer than 450,000 clones, approximately 86% appearing once. Specimen: PBMCs or T cells enriched from blood (not recorded which). The receptors here all came from a woman in her thirties or forties with acute COVID-19.

V and J are TRBV7-2 and TRBJ2-1; 9 bases agree with TRBD1. Germline V lookup: CDR1 SGHTA, CDR2 FQGNSA. The CDR3 totals 17 residues. Trimming removed 1 base from V and 5 bases from J; junction bases left unmatched: 9. The CDR3 spells CASSLDRGTGIHNEQFF. The DNA of the CDR3 is TGTGCCAGCAGCTTAGATAGAGGGACAGGGATCCACAATGAGCAGTTCTTC.

The chain has TRBV7-2 and TRBJ1-2, with 7 bases that match TRBD1. The V gene's germline CDR1 is SGHTA and CDR2 FQGNSA. The CDR3 is 16 residues long. With 1 base clipped from V and 4 bases from J, the junction kept 9 bases outside the gene matches. Here the CDR3 DNA reads TGTGCCAGCAGCTTAGGGCCCCCAGGGGGTAGCTATGGCTACACCTTC. This sequence encodes CASSLGPPGGSYGYTF.